Presented here are 22 T cell receptor beta chains from one specimen sequenced in a study of blood T cell dynamics during melanoma immunotherapy. The table came from immunoSEQ multiplex PCR; TCRdb's copy has only in-frame clones and leaves some out. This table holds roughly 10,000 clones, 80% to 85% found once. This sample's time point: week 3, after first cycle of checkpoint inhibitor. Here the sequenced sample was blood, taken from a patient treated with checkpoint blockade. Every receptor here comes from a human donor with melanoma.

V is TRBV28 and J is TRBJ2-7; 8 bases agree with TRBD1. Germline V CDR1 and CDR2: MDHEN, SYDVKM. This CDR3 contains 15 residues. V lost 4 bases, J lost 3 bases, and 8 bases stayed unmatched. The CDR3 DNA reads as TGTGCCAGCAGTTCCCCACAGGGGGTGGTCTACGAGCAGTACTTC. Translating it yields CASSSPQGVVYEQYF.

The gene calls are TRBV6-6 and TRBJ1-1; D may be TRBD1 (6 bases). CDR1 and CDR2 (germline): MNHNY, SVGAGI (reference sequence). The length of the CDR3 is 12 residues. Trimming left V 7 bases short and J 2 bases short, with 8 bases between. CDR3 sequence: CASKDSNTEAFF. The CDR3 region has the DNA TGTGCCAGCAAGGACAGTAACACTGAAGCTTTCTTT.

The V and J genes are TRBV6-4 and TRBJ1-6; 8 positions match TRBD1. This CDR3 has 14 residues. Unmatched junction bases numbered 2, after V lost 4 bases and J lost 6 bases. The V gene's germline CDR1 is MRHNA and CDR2 SNTAGT. For the CDR3, the DNA is TGTGCCAGCAGTGGACAGGGGTTTAATTCACCCCTCCACTTT. Its protein is CASSGQGFNSPLHF.

The V call is TRBV29-1, the J call TRBJ2-1, with a weak D call TRBD2 (6 bases). The CDR3 sequence is 15 residues long. Trimming took 0 bases from V and 7 from J, leaving 16 bases between them. The germline V gene encodes CDR1 SQVTM and CDR2 ANQGSEA. The CDR3 DNA reads TGCAGCGTTGAAGATCTTGGAGGGTTGGGAAATGAGCAGTTCTTC. As protein: CSVEDLGGLGNEQFF.

This rearrangement joins TRBV18 to TRBJ1-2; 7 bases map to TRBD1. Germline-derived CDR1 and CDR2 are KGHSH and LQKENI. The CDR3 loop spans 15 amino acids. V lost 2 bases to trimming and J lost 1 base; unmatched junction nucleotides: 4. The DNA of the CDR3 is TGTGCCAGCTCACCAGAAGGACAGGTTAACTATGGCTACACCTTC. It translates to CASSPEGQVNYGYTF.

V usage is TRBV29-1 and J usage is TRBJ2-4; D unclear. The CDR3 has 14 residues. Germline CDR1 is SQVTM and CDR2 is ANQGSEA. Trimming took off 6 bases at V and 1 base at J, with 13 bases between the two ends. The CDR3 nucleotides are TGCAGCGTGGCCGACTTGGGGGCCAAAAACATTCAGTACTTC. Residues: CSVADLGAKNIQYF.

This sequence joins TRBV2 and TRBJ2-1; TRBD2 might be the D (5 bases). The CDR3 loop spans 16 amino acids. V was clipped by 6 bases and J by 4 bases, with 19 bases between them. Germline CDR1 is SNHLY and CDR2 is FYNNEI. The CDR3 bases are TGTGCCAGCAGCGTCCTCGGAGGACTTACTTACAATGAGCAGTTCTTC. Residues: CASSVLGGLTYNEQFF. The whole variable domain, remainder taken from reference TRBV2 and TRBJ2-1, is EPEVTQTPSHQVTQMGQEVILRCVPISNHLYFYWYRQILGQKVEFLVSFYNNEISEKSEIFDDQFSVERPDGSNFTLKIRSTKLEDSAMYFCASSVLGGLTYNEQFFGPGTRLTVL.

This chain connects TRBV19 to TRBJ1-2, with unresolved D. Germline-derived CDR1 and CDR2 are LNHDA and SQIVND (reference sequence). V dropped 1 base and J dropped 6 bases, with 9 bases sitting between them. CDR3 size: 13 residues. In DNA, the CDR3 is TGTGCCAGTAGTATAGGCTGGGGAAATGGCTACACCTTC. Protein: CASSIGWGNGYTF.

In this sample, this clone turned up once. V is TRBV5-6 and J is TRBJ1-1, with 7 bases matching TRBD1. Germline V CDR1 and CDR2: SGHDT, YYEEEE. The CDR3 loop spans 15 amino acids. Trimming at V came to 2 bases and at J to 0 bases, leaving 4 bases not matched to a gene. CDR3 DNA sequence: TGTGCCAGCAGCTTACCCGGGACAGTGAACACTGAAGCTTTCTTT. Translation gives CASSLPGTVNTEAFF. The full variable domain, completed using reference TRBV5-6 and TRBJ1-1, is DAGVTQSPTHLIKTRGQQVTLRCSPKSGHDTVSWYQQALGQGPQFIFQYYEEEERQRGNFPDRFSGHQFPNYSSELNVNALLLGDSALYLCASSLPGTVNTEAFFGQGTRLTVV.

V and J are TRBV2 and TRBJ2-2; D uncertain. The germline gives CDR1 SNHLY, CDR2 FYNNEI. The V gene lost 7 bases and the J gene lost 0 bases, with 15 bases spanning the gap. The CDR3 runs 16 residues. DNA of the CDR3: TGTGCCAGCACCCTCATGGCAGCCTCGAACACCGGGGAGCTGTTTTTT. It encodes CASTLMAASNTGELFF.

The rearrangement links TRBV6-5 to TRBJ1-2, with D tentatively TRBD1 (6 bases). The CDR3 is 15 amino acids. Looked up from germline, CDR1 is MNHEY and CDR2 is SVGAGI. Between the trimmed V and J ends, which lost 5 bases and 4 bases, there was a span of 17 bases. The CDR3 reads CASSTRTDASYGYTF. CDR3 coding DNA: TGTGCCAGCAGTACCCGGACAGACGCCTCCTATGGCTACACCTTC.

The chain carries TRBV18 and TRBJ1-5, with TRBD1 matching over 9 bases. Germline V gives CDR1 KGHSH, CDR2 LQKENI. The CDR3 length is 16 residues. Trimming at V came to 2 bases and at J to 0 bases, leaving 2 bases not matched to a gene. As DNA, the CDR3 is TGTGCCAGCTCACCAGACAGGGGGAATAGCAATCAGCCCCAGCATTTT. This encodes CASSPDRGNSNQPQHF.

The chain combines TRBV5-4 with TRBJ1-2; TRBD1 matches 8 bases. J was trimmed by 0 bases and V by 3 bases; bases with no gene match: 1. Germline CDR1 SGHNT, CDR2 YYREEE (reference sequence). The CDR3 has 14 amino acids. CDR3 residues: CASSSGQANYGYTF. As DNA, the CDR3 is TGTGCCAGCAGCTCGGGACAGGCTAACTATGGCTACACCTTC.

The chain has TRBV4-3 and TRBJ2-1; 7 nucleotides agree with TRBD2. CDR1 and CDR2 (germline): LGHNA, YSLEER. This CDR3 has 15 amino acids. J was trimmed by 5 bases and V by 6 bases; bases with no gene match: 10. The CDR3 nucleotides are TGCGCCAGCAGTCCTTGGCGGGGGAACAACAATGAGCAGTTCTTC. This translates into CASSPWRGNNNEQFF.

The V gene is TRBV7-9, the J gene TRBJ1-1, with D possibly TRBD1 on 5 matching bases. The V and J ends lost 1 base and 0 bases respectively, with 6 bases between them. The CDR3 covers 14 residues. CDR1 SEHNR and CDR2 FQNEAQ come from the germline V gene (reference sequence). The CDR3 region is CASSLGGMNTEAFF. The CDR3 DNA is TGTGCCAGCAGCTTAGGGGGGATGAACACTGAAGCTTTCTTT. Variable domain in full (rest from reference TRBV7-9 and TRBJ1-1): DTGVSQNPRHKITKRGQNVTFRCDPISEHNRLYWYRQTLGQGPEFLTYFQNEAQLEKSRLLSDRFSAERPKGSFSTLEIQRTEQGDSAMYLCASSLGGMNTEAFFGQGTRLTVV.

In this sample, this clone turned up once. This chain connects TRBV7-9 to TRBJ1-2; no reliable D call. The V end lost 1 base, the J end lost 7 bases, and 13 bases lay between the germline ends. The V gene's germline CDR1 is SEHNR and CDR2 FQNEAQ (reference sequence). The CDR3 loop spans 14 amino acids. This chain's CDR3 is CASSLEGGEGGYTF. DNA of the CDR3: TGTGCCAGCAGCTTAGAGGGTGGGGAAGGTGGCTACACCTTC.

This chain joins TRBV4-3 and TRBJ1-5; unclear D gene. Trimming cost V 0 bases and J 4 bases, with 7 bases left between them. This CDR3 has 14 residues. Looked up from germline, CDR1 is LGHNA and CDR2 is YSLEER. The chain's CDR3 is CASSQDGPNQPQHF. The DNA of the CDR3 is TGCGCCAGCAGCCAAGACGGACCGAATCAGCCCCAGCATTTT.

Turning to this clone: Sequence at one end of the junction differs from germline and may be a read error. The genes are TRBV20-1 and TRBJ2-2, with TRBD2 as a possible D gene (5 bases). CDR1 is DFQATT and CDR2 is SNEGSKA in the germline V gene (reference sequence). This CDR3 has 10 residues. CDR3 bases: TGCAGTGCTACTAGCCGGGGAGCTGTTTTT. This gives the protein CSATSRGAVF.

As regards this clone: One end of the junction varies from germline; a read error may be responsible. This chain links TRBV6-5 with TRBJ1-3; D remains unclear. CDR1 is MNHEY, CDR2 SVGAGI, per germline. The CDR3 spans 15 residues. CDR3 coding DNA: TGTGCCAGCAGATACTCCGCGAGGGTAGGAAACACCATATATTTT. Residues: CASRYSARVGNTIYF.

J is TRBJ2-5 and V is TRBV20-1; D uncertain. The V gene's germline CDR1 is DFQATT and CDR2 SNEGSKA (reference sequence). There are 11 residues in the CDR3. V lost 6 bases to trimming and J lost 4 bases, with 9 bases between them. CDR3 DNA: TGCAGTGCCCACGGCGGAGAGACCCAGTACTTC. Its translation is CSAHGGETQYF.

This sequence joins TRBV7-3 and TRBJ2-5; D uncertain. Trimming pared 5 bases from V and 4 bases from J, leaving 11 bases between. The CDR3 is 13 residues long. CDR1 is SGHTA, CDR2 FQGTGA, per germline. The CDR3 region is CASSPGGRETQYF. DNA of the CDR3: TGTGCCAGCAGCCCAGGCGGCCGAGAGACCCAGTACTTC.

This chain uses TRBV6-1 with TRBJ1-2; a possible D gene is TRBD1 (6 bases). CDR3 length: 14 residues. The V end lost 2 bases, the J end lost 5 bases, and 12 bases lay between the germline ends. CDR1 is MNHNS and CDR2 is SASEGT in the germline V gene. This CDR3 reads CASSETGAGYGYTF. The CDR3 bases are TGTGCCAGCAGTGAAACGGGGGCTGGGTATGGCTACACCTTC.